The table lists the clone carrying this T cell receptor beta chain with a few counts. What it binds is unknown. Quantitative 5'-RACE with molecular barcodes produced the TCR beta libraries. MiXCR, applied by TCRdb to the 5' RACE reads, yields one record per CDR3 protein. The repertoire holds 150,000 to 200,000 distinct CDR3 sequences, with around 8.9% as singletons. The data stem from a study of CD8 T cells in ankylosing spondylitis. General study results and limits: With a CD8+ phenotype, disease-linked clones were relatively rare in peripheral blood.

Sequenced: blood, either unsorted or a sorted T cell fraction (not recorded which). This TCR was sampled from a female donor with ankylosing spondylitis or in good health (not recorded which).

The CDR3 is CASRQSFGQAYGYTF. CDR3 nucleotide sequence: TGTGCCAGCAGACAATCCTTCGGCCAGGCCTATGGCTACACCTTC. The chain is built from TRBV7-8 and TRBJ1-2; the D is unclear. The germline CDR1 and CDR2 sequences are SGHVS and FQNEAQ. This CDR3 region has 15 residues. V was pared by 6 bases and J by 4 bases, with 18 bases between.